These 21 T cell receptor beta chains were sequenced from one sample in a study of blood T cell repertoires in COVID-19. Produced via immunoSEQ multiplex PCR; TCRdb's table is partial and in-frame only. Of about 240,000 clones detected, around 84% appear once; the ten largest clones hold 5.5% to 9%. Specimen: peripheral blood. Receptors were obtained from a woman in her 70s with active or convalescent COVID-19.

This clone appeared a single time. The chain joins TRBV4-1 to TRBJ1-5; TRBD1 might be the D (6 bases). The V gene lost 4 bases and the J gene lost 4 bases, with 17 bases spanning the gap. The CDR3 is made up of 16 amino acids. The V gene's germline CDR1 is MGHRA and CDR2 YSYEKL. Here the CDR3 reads CASSPLSGGANQPQHF. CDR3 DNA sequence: TGCGCCAGCAGCCCCCTGTCGGGGGGCGCGAATCAGCCCCAGCATTTT.

Here the CDR3 reads CASSPLGGTNYGYTF. The CDR3 region has the DNA TGTGCCAGCTCACCACTCGGGGGAACTAACTATGGCTACACCTTC. The rearrangement links TRBV18 to TRBJ1-2, with D possibly TRBD1 on 5 matching bases. The germline CDR1 and CDR2 sequences are KGHSH and LQKENI. The V end was cut by 1 base, the J end by 0 bases, with 9 bases between. The CDR3 is 15 amino acids.

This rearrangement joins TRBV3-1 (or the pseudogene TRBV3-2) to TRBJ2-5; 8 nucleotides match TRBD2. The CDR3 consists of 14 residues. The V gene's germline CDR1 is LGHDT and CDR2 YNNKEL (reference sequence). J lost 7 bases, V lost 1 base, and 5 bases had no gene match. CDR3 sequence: CASSQAGTRGTQYF. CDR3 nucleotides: TGTGCCAGCAGCCAAGCGGGGACTAGGGGGACCCAGTACTTC.

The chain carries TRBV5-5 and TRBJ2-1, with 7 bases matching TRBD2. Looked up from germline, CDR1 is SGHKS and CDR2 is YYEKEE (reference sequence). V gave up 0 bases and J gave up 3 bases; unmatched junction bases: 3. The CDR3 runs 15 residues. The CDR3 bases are TGTGCCAGCAGCTTGGAGGCGGGGGTCTACAATGAGCAGTTCTTC. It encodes CASSLEAGVYNEQFF. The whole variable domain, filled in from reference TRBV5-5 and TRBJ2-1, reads DAGVTQSPTHLIKTRGQQVTLRCSPISGHKSVSWYQQVLGQGPQFIFQYYEKEERGRGNFPDRFSARQFPNYSSELNVNALLLGDSALYLCASSLEAGVYNEQFFGPGTRLTVL.

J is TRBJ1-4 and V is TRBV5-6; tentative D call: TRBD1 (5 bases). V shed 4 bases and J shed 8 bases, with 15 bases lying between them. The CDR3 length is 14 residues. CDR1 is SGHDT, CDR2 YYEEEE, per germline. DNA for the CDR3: TGTGCCAGCAGCCGCAAGGGGTTTCGGGAAAAACTGTTTTTT. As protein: CASSRKGFREKLFF. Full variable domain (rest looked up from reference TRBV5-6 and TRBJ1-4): DAGVTQSPTHLIKTRGQQVTLRCSPKSGHDTVSWYQQALGQGPQFIFQYYEEEERQRGNFPDRFSGHQFPNYSSELNVNALLLGDSALYLCASSRKGFREKLFFGSGTQLSVL.

In nucleotides, the CDR3 is TGCGCCAGCGGGGGGGGGCCTGAAGGTGATACGCAGTATTTT. This gives the protein CASGGGPEGDTQYF. The chain combines TRBV5-1 with TRBJ2-3, with D perhaps TRBD2 (7 bases). The CDR3 runs 14 residues. Germline V gene sequence: CDR1 SGHRS, CDR2 YFSETQ. V gave up 7 bases and J gave up 6 bases, with 18 bases separating them.

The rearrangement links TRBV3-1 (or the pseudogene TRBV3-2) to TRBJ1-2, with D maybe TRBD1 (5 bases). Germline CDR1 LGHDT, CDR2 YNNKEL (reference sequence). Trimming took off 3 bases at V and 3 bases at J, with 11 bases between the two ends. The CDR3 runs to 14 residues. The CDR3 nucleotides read TGTGCCAGCAGCCATGGGGCCCCCGACTATGGCTACACCTTC. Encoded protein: CASSHGAPDYGYTF.

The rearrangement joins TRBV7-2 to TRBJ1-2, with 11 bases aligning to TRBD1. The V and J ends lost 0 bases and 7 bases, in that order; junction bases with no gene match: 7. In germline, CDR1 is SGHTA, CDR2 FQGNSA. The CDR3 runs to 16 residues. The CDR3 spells CASSLAVWTGGGGYTF. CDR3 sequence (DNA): TGTGCCAGCAGCTTAGCGGTCTGGACAGGGGGCGGTGGCTACACCTTC.

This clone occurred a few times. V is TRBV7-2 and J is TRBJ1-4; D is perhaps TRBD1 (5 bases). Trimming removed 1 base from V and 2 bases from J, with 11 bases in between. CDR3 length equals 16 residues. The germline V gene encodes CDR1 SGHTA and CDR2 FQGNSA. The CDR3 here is CASSLEPGYTNEKLFF. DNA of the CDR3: TGTGCCAGCAGCTTAGAACCAGGGTACACTAATGAAAAACTGTTTTTT.

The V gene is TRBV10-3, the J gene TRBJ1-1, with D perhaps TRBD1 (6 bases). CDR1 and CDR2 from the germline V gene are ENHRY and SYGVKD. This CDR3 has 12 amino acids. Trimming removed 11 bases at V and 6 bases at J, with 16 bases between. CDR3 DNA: TGTGCCTCGACAAGGGGGTCGGCTGAAGCTTTCTTT. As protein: CASTRGSAEAFF.

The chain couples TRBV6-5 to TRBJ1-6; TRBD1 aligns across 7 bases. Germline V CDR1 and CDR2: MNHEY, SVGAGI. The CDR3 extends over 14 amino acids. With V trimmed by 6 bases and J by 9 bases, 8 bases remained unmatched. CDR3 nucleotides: TGTGCCAGCAGCAGGGACAGTTGGGGTTCACCCCTCCACTTT. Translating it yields CASSRDSWGSPLHF.

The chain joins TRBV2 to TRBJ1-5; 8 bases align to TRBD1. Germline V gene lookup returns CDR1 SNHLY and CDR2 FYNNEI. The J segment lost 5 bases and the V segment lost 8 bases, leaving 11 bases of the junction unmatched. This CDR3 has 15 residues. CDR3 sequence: CASQFDRGKDQPQHF. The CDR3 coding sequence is TGTGCCAGCCAATTCGACAGGGGTAAAGATCAGCCCCAGCATTTT.

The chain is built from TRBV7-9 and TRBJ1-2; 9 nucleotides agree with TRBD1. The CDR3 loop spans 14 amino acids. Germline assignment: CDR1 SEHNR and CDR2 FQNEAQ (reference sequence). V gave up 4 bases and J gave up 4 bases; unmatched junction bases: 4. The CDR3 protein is CASSSGQGSYGYTF. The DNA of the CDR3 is TGTGCCAGCAGCTCAGGACAGGGGAGCTATGGCTACACCTTC.

The CDR3 sequence is CASSQEGHGSPNEKLFF. CDR3 bases: TGCGCCAGCAGCCAAGAGGGGCACGGGAGCCCTAATGAAAAACTGTTTTTT. The chain combines TRBV4-3 with TRBJ1-4, with D maybe TRBD1 (5 bases). Looked up from germline, CDR1 is LGHNA and CDR2 is YSLEER. CDR3 length: 17 amino acids. V was clipped by 0 bases and J by 3 bases, with 14 bases between them.

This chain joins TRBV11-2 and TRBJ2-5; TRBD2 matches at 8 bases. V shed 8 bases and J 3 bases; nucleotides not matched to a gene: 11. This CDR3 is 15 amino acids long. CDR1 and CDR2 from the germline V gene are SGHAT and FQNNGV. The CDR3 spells CASDSGDNPKETQYF. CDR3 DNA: TGTGCCAGCGATAGCGGGGATAACCCTAAAGAGACCCAGTACTTC.

The CDR3, as DNA: TGTGCCAGCAGCTTGGGGCCGGGACAGGGGCCCTACGAGCAGTACTTC. Translating gives CASSLGPGQGPYEQYF. The chain combines TRBV5-5 with TRBJ2-7, with 10 bases lining up with TRBD1. Germline V gene sequence: CDR1 SGHKS, CDR2 YYEKEE (reference sequence). The CDR3 is 16 amino acids. V shed 0 bases, J shed 2 bases, and the junction held 5 bases outside the gene matches. Filled out from reference TRBV5-5 and TRBJ2-7, the complete variable domain reads DAGVTQSPTHLIKTRGQQVTLRCSPISGHKSVSWYQQVLGQGPQFIFQYYEKEERGRGNFPDRFSARQFPNYSSELNVNALLLGDSALYLCASSLGPGQGPYEQYFGPGTRLTVT.

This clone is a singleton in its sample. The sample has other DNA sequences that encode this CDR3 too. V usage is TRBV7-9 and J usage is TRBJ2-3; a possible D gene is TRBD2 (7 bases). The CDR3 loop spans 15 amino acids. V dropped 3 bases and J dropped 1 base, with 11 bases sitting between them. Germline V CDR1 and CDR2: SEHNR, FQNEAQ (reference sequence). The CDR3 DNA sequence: TGTGCCAGCAGCTTCCCCGGGGGGCGCACAGATACGCAGTATTTT. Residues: CASSFPGGRTDTQYF.

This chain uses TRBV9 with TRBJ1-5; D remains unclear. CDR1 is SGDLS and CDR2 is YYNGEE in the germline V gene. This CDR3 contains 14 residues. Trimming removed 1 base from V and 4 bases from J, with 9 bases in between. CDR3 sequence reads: CASSVSGVNQPQHF. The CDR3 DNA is TGTGCCAGCAGCGTATCCGGGGTGAATCAGCCCCAGCATTTT.

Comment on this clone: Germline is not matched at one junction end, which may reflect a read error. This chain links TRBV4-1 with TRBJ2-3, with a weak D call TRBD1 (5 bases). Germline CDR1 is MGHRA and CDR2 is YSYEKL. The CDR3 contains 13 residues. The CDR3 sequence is CASSQEGTGTQYF. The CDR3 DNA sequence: TGCGCCAGCAGCCAAGAGGGTACAGGTACGCAGTATTTT.

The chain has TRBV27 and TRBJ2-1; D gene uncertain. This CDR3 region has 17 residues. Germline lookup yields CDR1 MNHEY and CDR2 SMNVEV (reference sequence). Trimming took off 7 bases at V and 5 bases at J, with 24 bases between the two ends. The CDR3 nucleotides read TGTGCCAGCATTAGGAGATACGGCTATTCGTACGACAATGAGCAGTTCTTC. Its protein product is CASIRRYGYSYDNEQFF.

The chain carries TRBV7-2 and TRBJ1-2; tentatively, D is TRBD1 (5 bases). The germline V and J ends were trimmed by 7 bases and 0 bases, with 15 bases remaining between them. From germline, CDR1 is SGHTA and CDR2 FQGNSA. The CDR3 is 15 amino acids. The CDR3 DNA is TGTGCCAGCACCCTATGGGGCGCCTCTAACTATGGCTACACCTTC. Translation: CASTLWGASNYGYTF.